The entry below describes one T cell receptor beta chain. This record belongs to a study of blood T cell repertoires in COVID-19. Trimming shortened V by 0 bases and J by 7 bases, and 18 bases separated the two germline ends. The CDR3 extends over 16 amino acids. Germline loops: CDR1 LNHDA, CDR2 SQIVND (reference sequence). Sequencing was performed with immunoSEQ multiplex PCR; in TCRdb, only in-frame clones are kept and a portion is missing. This table has under 200,000 clones, around 89% appearing once. The chain joins TRBV19 to TRBJ2-5, with D perhaps TRBD1 (6 bases). The sequence was collected from a man aged 35 to 55 with active or convalescent COVID-19. The source material was peripheral blood. The CDR3 DNA reads as TGTGCCAGTAGTATAGATGGGACATTCCTTCGGGGGACCCAGTACTTC. It encodes CASSIDGTFLRGTQYF.